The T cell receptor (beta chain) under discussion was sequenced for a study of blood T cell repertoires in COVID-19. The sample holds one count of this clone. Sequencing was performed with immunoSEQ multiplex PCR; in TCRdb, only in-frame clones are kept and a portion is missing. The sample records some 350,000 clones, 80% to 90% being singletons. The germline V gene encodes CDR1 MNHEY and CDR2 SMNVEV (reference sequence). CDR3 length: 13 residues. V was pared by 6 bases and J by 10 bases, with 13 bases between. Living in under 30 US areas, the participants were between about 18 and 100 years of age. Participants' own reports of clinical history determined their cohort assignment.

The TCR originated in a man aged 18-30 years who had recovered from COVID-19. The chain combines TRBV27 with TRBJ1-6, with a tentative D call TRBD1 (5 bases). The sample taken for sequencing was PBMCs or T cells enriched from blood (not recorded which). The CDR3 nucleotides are TGTGCCAGCAGGAAAGCAGGGAAATCACCCCTCCACTTT. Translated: CASRKAGKSPLHF.